This TCR beta chain is from a study of blood T cell repertoires in COVID-19. The authors' processing: From reference gene primer amplification, estimates of nucleated cell counts were derived. Using immunoSEQ multiplex PCR, the repertoire was profiled, and TCRdb retains in-frame clones only, with some absent. That table gives V, J and clone size, and the DNA gave D and trimming. The sample lists under 250,000 clones; 70% to 90% were seen once. This clone appeared a single time. Sequencing was carried out using peripheral blood. The receptor was derived from a man aged 50 or older with COVID-19, enrolled during active disease.

The CDR3 DNA is TGCGCCAGCAGCAGTACCCCCGGGACAGGGGTCGGGAACACTGAAGCTTTCTTT. Its translation is CASSSTPGTGVGNTEAFF. The rearrangement joins TRBV5-1 to TRBJ1-1; 10 nucleotides match TRBD1. The CDR3 is made up of 18 amino acids. Germline CDR1 and CDR2: SGHRS and YFSETQ. The ends lost 4 bases at V and 1 base at J; junction bases unmatched: 13.